The rows below give T cell receptor beta chains drawn from one sample of a study of CD8 T cells in ankylosing spondylitis. TCRdb used MiXCR to reprocess the 5' RACE reads, holding one entry per CDR3 protein. The sample has around 250,000 distinct CDR3 sequences; around a tenth are singletons. The specimen sequenced was blood, either unsorted or a sorted T cell fraction (not recorded which). The receptors come from a male donor with ankylosing spondylitis or in good health (not recorded which). Both conserved end residues are part of each CDR3. D genes are given only for firm matches. Part of the rows lack a size; the others show once, few, many or a class for expanded clones.

>many|TRBV19|TRBJ1-6|-
TGTGCCAGTAGCAACAGGGAATCCTATAATTCACCCCTCCACTTT
CASSNRESYNSPLHF
>many|TRBV20-1|TRBJ2-1|TRBD2
TGCAGTGCAAGACTAGCGGGAGTATCCTACAATGAGCAGTTCTTC
CSARLAGVSYNEQFF
>-|TRBV9|TRBJ2-7|-
TGTGCCAGCAGCGCGGGGGCCGAAGCATCGTACGAGCAGTACTTC
CASSAGAEASYEQYF
>-|TRBV6-1|TRBJ2-3|TRBD2
TGTGCCAGCAGCAAAGGACTAGCGGCTTACACAGATACGCAGTATTTT
CASSKGLAAYTDTQYF
>many|TRBV9|TRBJ2-7|TRBD2
TGTGCCAGCAGCGTGGGACTAGCGAGCCACGAGCAGTACTTC
CASSVGLASHEQYF
>many|TRBV28|TRBJ2-1|-
TGTGCCAGCAGAGACGGTAACAATGAGCAGTTCTTC
CASRDGNNEQFF
>few|TRBV28|TRBJ2-2|-
TGTGCATCGAGGGGGGGGCCTGGGACCGGGGAGCTGTTTTTT
CASRGGPGTGELFF
>-|TRBV5-1|TRBJ2-2|-
TGCGCCAGCAGCTTGTTAGCGAACAGAGCTGGAACCGGGGAGCTGTTTTTT
CASSLLANRAGTGELFF
>few|TRBV7-6|TRBJ2-1|-
TGTGCCAGCAGTCCGAGGGTGGCGAATAATGAGCAGTTCTTC
CASSPRVANNEQFF
>many|TRBV5-1|TRBJ2-1|-
TGCGCCAGCAGCTTGGGGCTGCGGGGGCGGACCTACAATGAGCAGTTCTTC
CASSLGLRGRTYNEQFF
>many|TRBV5-6|TRBJ2-2|TRBD1
TGTGCCAGCAGCTTGGTAGTCGGGACAGAGCTCAACACCGGGGAGCTGTTTTTT
CASSLVVGTELNTGELFF
>few|TRBV2|TRBJ2-1|TRBD2
TGTGCCAGCAGCGGGACTAGCGGGGGGGGACGGGACAATGAGCAGTTCTTC
CASSGTSGGGRDNEQFF
>many|TRBV12-3/TRBV12-4|TRBJ1-2|-
TGTGCCAGCAGTCTCAAGATCAGGGGTGGCTACACCTTC
CASSLKIRGGYTF
>many|TRBV5-1|TRBJ2-2|-
TGCGCCAGCAGCTTGGTTAGATCCGCGAACACCGGGGAGCTGTTTTTT
CASSLVRSANTGELFF
>many|TRBV11-2|TRBJ1-1|-
TGTGCCAGCAGCTTGATGCTACAGGGATCTATGAACACTGAAGCTTTCTTT
CASSLMLQGSMNTEAFF
>few|TRBV5-1|TRBJ1-6|-
TGCGCCAGCAGCTCCTATCCGGGACAACTCAATTCACCCCTCCACTTT
CASSSYPGQLNSPLHF
>-|TRBV7-2|TRBJ2-2|-
TGTGCCAACTCTCACATAGTTCAGAACACCGGGGAGCTGTTTTTT
CANSHIVQNTGELFF